These 29 T cell receptor beta chains came from one sample sequenced in a study of shared clonotypes between healthy human individuals. Sequencing used immunoSEQ multiplex PCR; TCRdb keeps in-frame clones, though not all of them. The sample shows 500,000 to 650,000 clones, roughly 79% of them seen only once. The sequenced sample consisted of PBMCs. Receptors originate from a woman in her 40s in good health. Some clones in this sample may be carry-over from other donors' samples.

The V and J genes are TRBV5-1 and TRBJ1-3; 7 bases agree with TRBD1. J gave up 2 bases and V 3 bases, and 2 bases lay outside the gene matches. This CDR3 spans 14 amino acids. Germline V gene lookup returns CDR1 SGHRS and CDR2 YFSETQ. The CDR3 region is CASSSGTAGNTIYF. CDR3 nucleotide sequence: TGCGCCAGCAGCTCCGGGACAGCTGGAAACACCATATATTTT. Drawing the rest from reference TRBV5-1 and TRBJ1-3, the complete variable domain is KAGVTQTPRYLIKTRGQQVTLSCSPISGHRSVSWYQQTPGQGLQFLFEYFSETQRNKGNFPGRFSGRQFSNSRSEMNVSTLELGDSALYLCASSSGTAGNTIYFGEGSWLTVV.

The chain carries TRBV5-1 and TRBJ2-5, with TRBD2 as a possible D gene (6 bases). The last part of the DNA fits TRBJ2-7 better; the J call may be wrong. CDR1 and CDR2 (germline): SGHRS, YFSETQ. This CDR3 is built from 13 residues. The CDR3, as DNA: TGCGCCAGCAGCCCGACTAGTTACTACGAGCAGTACTTC. Translated, it gives CASSPTSYYEQYF.

The genes are TRBV7-2 and TRBJ2-7; 7 nucleotides align to TRBD2. Germline assignment: CDR1 SGHTA and CDR2 FQGNSA. The CDR3 covers 15 residues. With 5 bases clipped from V and 4 bases from J, the junction kept 11 bases outside the gene matches. As DNA, the CDR3 is TGTGCCAGCAGCACTAAGGCGGGAGTGGAATACGAGCAGTACTTC. Its translation: CASSTKAGVEYEQYF.

The chain combines TRBV12-5 with TRBJ2-1, with TRBD1 matching 10 bases. The length of the CDR3 is 16 residues. The germline V gene encodes CDR1 LGHNT and CDR2 FRNRAP. V dropped 5 bases and J dropped 9; count of bases not matched to a gene: 13. CDR3 loop: CASGPSGTGARGEQFF. The DNA for the CDR3 is TGTGCTAGTGGTCCCTCCGGGACAGGGGCCCGGGGTGAGCAGTTCTTC.

The rearrangement joins TRBV25-1 to TRBJ2-2, with D tentatively TRBD1 (5 bases). This CDR3 is 13 amino acids long. CDR1 and CDR2 from the germline V gene are MGHDK and SYGVNS. The V and J ends lost 8 bases and 3 bases respectively, with 10 bases between them. The CDR3 DNA sequence: TGTGCCAGCCAAAGACAGTACACCGGGGAGCTGTTTTTT. As protein: CASQRQYTGELFF.

This clone was picked up a small number of times. This sequence joins TRBV7-2 and TRBJ2-5, with 10 bases that match TRBD1. The junction had 8 bases not matched to a gene; V was cut back by 5 bases and J by 5 bases. The CDR3 covers 15 residues. Germline V gene lookup returns CDR1 SGHTA and CDR2 FQGNSA. In DNA form, the CDR3 reads TGTGCCAGCAGCACACCGGGACAGGGGTGGGAGACCCAGTACTTC. It codes for CASSTPGQGWETQYF.

This chain joins TRBV2 and TRBJ2-1; 15 bases align to TRBD2. Germline assignment: CDR1 SNHLY and CDR2 FYNNEI. The J segment lost 7 bases and the V segment lost 6 bases, leaving 4 bases of the junction unmatched. The CDR3 extends over 15 amino acids. CDR3 nucleotides: TGTGCCAGCAGGCCCGGGACTAGCGGGAGGAATGAGCAGTTCTTC. Its protein product is CASRPGTSGRNEQFF.

The J gene is TRBJ2-2, the V gene TRBV9; tentatively, D is TRBD2 (6 bases). Trimming stripped 3 bases from V and 6 bases from J, with 24 bases between. The CDR3 totals 18 residues. Germline lookup yields CDR1 SGDLS and CDR2 YYNGEE. In nucleotides, the CDR3 is TGTGCCAGCAGCGCCACCTCTGATGGGGGAGGCCACCCCGGGGAGCTGTTTTTT. Protein sequence: CASSATSDGGGHPGELFF. Variable domain in full (rest from reference TRBV9 and TRBJ2-2): DSGVTQTPKHLITATGQRVTLRCSPRSGDLSVYWYQQSLDQGLQFLIQYYNGEERAKGNILERFSAQQFPDLHSELNLSSLELGDSALYFCASSATSDGGGHPGELFFGEGSRLTVL.

V and J are TRBV7-2 and TRBJ1-5; D is uncertain. From germline, CDR1 is SGHTA and CDR2 FQGNSA. The CDR3 sequence is 15 residues long. Trimming shortened V by 1 base and J by 7 bases, and 14 bases separated the two germline ends. CDR3 bases: TGTGCCAGCAGCTTAGAAGTCGGGGTTGGGCAGCCCCAGCATTTT. It encodes CASSLEVGVGQPQHF. The complete variable domain, with remaining parts taken from reference TRBV7-2 and TRBJ1-5, reads GAGVSQSPSNKVTEKGKDVELRCDPISGHTALYWYRQSLGQGLEFLIYFQGNSAPDKSGLPSDRFSAERTGGSVSTLTIQRTQQEDSAVYLCASSLEVGVGQPQHFGDGTRLSIL.

This rearrangement joins TRBV2 to TRBJ2-2; a possible D gene is TRBD1 (6 bases). The CDR3 sequence is 15 residues long. Germline CDR1 is SNHLY and CDR2 is FYNNEI. Trimming left V 6 bases short and J 0 bases short, with 11 bases between. CDR3 residues: CASRKDSANTGELFF. CDR3 nucleotide sequence: TGTGCCAGCAGAAAGGACAGCGCGAACACCGGGGAGCTGTTTTTT.

The chain is built from TRBV9 and TRBJ1-2; D not certain. The germline V gene has CDR1 SGDLS and CDR2 YYNGEE. Deletions cut 0 bases from V and 1 base from J, with 7 bases between. The CDR3 sequence is 14 residues long. The CDR3 DNA reads TGTGCCAGCAGCGTAGGGTTAGATAACTATGGCTACACCTTC. Its protein is CASSVGLDNYGYTF.

This clone has just a few counts. The V gene is TRBV5-5, the J gene TRBJ2-7; the D gene could be TRBD1 or TRBD2 (5 bases each). The V and J ends lost 3 bases and 2 bases respectively, with 15 bases between them. The CDR3 totals 15 residues. The germline V gene encodes CDR1 SGHKS and CDR2 YYEKEE (reference sequence). Here the CDR3 DNA reads TGTGCCAGCAGCTCAGCCGGGACGGGGACCTACGAGCAGTACTTC. It is translated as CASSSAGTGTYEQYF.

The V and J genes are TRBV7-2 and TRBJ2-7; 7 bases match TRBD2. Germline V gene data show CDR1 as SGHTA and CDR2 as FQGNSA. V dropped 4 bases and J dropped 3; count of bases not matched to a gene: 3. The CDR3 runs to 13 residues. CDR3 sequence: CASSSQRGYEQYF. DNA for the CDR3: TGTGCCAGCAGCTCCCAGCGGGGCTACGAGCAGTACTTC.

The chain combines TRBV28 with TRBJ2-5; 7 nucleotides align to TRBD2. The ends lost 6 bases at V and 5 bases at J; junction bases unmatched: 6. CDR3 length: 13 residues. Germline V gives CDR1 MDHEN, CDR2 SYDVKM. The CDR3 loop reads CASRSTAGETQYF. The CDR3 DNA reads TGTGCCAGCAGATCAACAGCGGGGGAGACCCAGTACTTC.

The chain joins TRBV5-1 to TRBJ2-2; no clear D gene. Germline V gene sequence: CDR1 SGHRS, CDR2 YFSETQ. Deletions cut 4 bases from V and 0 bases from J, with 16 bases between. This CDR3 contains 17 residues. DNA of the CDR3: TGCGCCAGCAGCGGAGTGCAGAGCGCGGCGAACACCGGGGAGCTGTTTTTT. This translates into CASSGVQSAANTGELFF.

The chain links TRBV28 to TRBJ1-1; maybe TRBD1 (5 bases). This CDR3 has 11 amino acids. Germline-derived CDR1 and CDR2 are MDHEN and SYDVKM. Deletions cut 3 bases from V and 10 bases from J, with 9 bases between. The DNA of the CDR3 is TGTGCCAGCAGTTTCAGGGAAGTAGCTTTCTTT. This encodes CASSFREVAFF.

The chain couples TRBV19 to TRBJ2-5; 7 bases fit TRBD1. The assigned J gene may be wrong: the sequence end matches TRBJ2-7 better. Looked up from germline, CDR1 is LNHDA and CDR2 is SQIVND (reference sequence). The CDR3 is made up of 16 amino acids. CDR3 loop: CASSIWAGGMIYEQYF. CDR3 nucleotides: TGTGCCAGTAGTATCTGGGCAGGGGGTATGATCTACGAGCAGTACTTC.

The table lists this clone with a few counts. The CDR3 nucleotides are TGCGCCAGCAGCACCCAACTAGAGGCGGAGTGCCAGTACTTC. Encoded protein: CASSTQLEAECQYF. The chain carries TRBV4-3 and TRBJ2-5; perhaps TRBD2 as D (5 bases). Germline CDR1 is LGHNA and CDR2 is YSLEER. This CDR3 comprises 14 residues. Trimming removed 5 bases at V and 10 bases at J, with 20 bases between.

The genes are TRBV5-1 and TRBJ2-7; D is tentatively TRBD1 or TRBD2 (5 bases each). The CDR3 covers 14 residues. Germline CDR1 and CDR2: SGHRS and YFSETQ. V was clipped by 3 bases and J by 3 bases, with 13 bases between them. The CDR3 DNA sequence: TGCGCCAGCAGCTCGGGGACGGGAATCTACGAGCAGTACTTC. It encodes CASSSGTGIYEQYF.

This clone was observed once. V is TRBV18 and J is TRBJ2-7; 7 positions agree with TRBD2. From germline, CDR1 is KGHSH and CDR2 LQKENI. CDR3 size: 14 residues. With 6 bases clipped from V and 2 bases from J, the junction kept 7 bases outside the gene matches. CDR3 in amino acids: CASSPGRGAYEQYF. The DNA for the CDR3 is TGTGCCAGCTCCCCGGGACGGGGGGCCTACGAGCAGTACTTC.

This clone has more than one count but fewer than ten. The chain carries TRBV7-6 and TRBJ2-5; no definite D call. This CDR3 spans 13 amino acids. Germline values: CDR1 SGHVS, CDR2 FNYEAQ. V lost 0 bases and J 4 bases, leaving 6 bases between the germline ends. The CDR3: CASSLAIGETQYF. CDR3 nucleotide sequence: TGTGCCAGCAGCTTAGCGATCGGAGAGACCCAGTACTTC.

The V and J genes are TRBV5-4 and TRBJ1-4; 10 positions agree with TRBD1. The J segment lost 8 bases and the V segment lost 4 bases, leaving 8 bases of the junction unmatched. Germline CDR1 SGHNT, CDR2 YYREEE (reference sequence). The CDR3 runs 15 residues. The chain's CDR3 is CASSAATGGSEKLFF. The DNA of the CDR3 is TGTGCCAGCAGCGCGGCGACAGGGGGCTCCGAAAAACTGTTTTTT. Full variable domain (missing parts from reference TRBV5-4 and TRBJ1-4): ETGVTQSPTHLIKTRGQQVTLRCSSQSGHNTVSWYQQALGQGPQFIFQYYREEENGRGNFPPRFSGLQFPNYSSELNVNALELDDSALYLCASSAATGGSEKLFFGSGTQLSVL.

The V call is TRBV2, the J call TRBJ2-4; TRBD2 agrees at 12 bases. V shed 4 bases and J 0 bases; nucleotides not matched to a gene: 4. Germline-derived CDR1 and CDR2 are SNHLY and FYNNEI. This CDR3 contains 17 residues. CDR3 loop: CASSVGGLAGAKNIQYF. CDR3 coding DNA: TGTGCCAGCAGTGTCGGGGGACTAGCGGGAGCCAAAAACATTCAGTACTTC.

This chain links TRBV4-3 with TRBJ2-5; a weak D match, TRBD2 (5 bases). The V gene lost 3 bases and the J gene lost 2 bases, with 10 bases spanning the gap. Germline V gene lookup returns CDR1 LGHNA and CDR2 YSLEER. This CDR3 contains 14 residues. The CDR3 DNA sequence: TGCGCCAGCAGCCAGAACCCGGGGCAAGAGACCCAGTACTTC. Residues: CASSQNPGQETQYF.

This sequence joins TRBV2 and TRBJ2-7; D unclear. Trimming stripped 5 bases from V and 3 bases from J, with 11 bases between. This CDR3 has 13 amino acids. Germline-derived CDR1 and CDR2 are SNHLY and FYNNEI. The CDR3 is CASSKAGYYEQYF. The DNA of the CDR3 is TGTGCCAGCAGTAAGGCAGGTTACTACGAGCAGTACTTC.

This chain links TRBV20-1 with TRBJ1-1; D possibly corresponds to TRBD1 (5 bases). V lost 0 bases and J lost 11, with 10 bases in between. The CDR3 has 11 residues. Germline V CDR1 and CDR2: DFQATT, SNEGSKA (reference sequence). CDR3 region: CSAREQVWAFF. CDR3 nucleotides: TGCAGTGCTAGAGAACAGGTTTGGGCTTTCTTT.

This chain uses TRBV11-2 with TRBJ2-7; the D gene is possibly TRBD1 (6 bases). The CDR3 has 15 residues. Trimming pared 1 base from V and 2 bases from J, leaving 12 bases between. Per germline, CDR1 SGHAT and CDR2 FQNNGV. The chain's CDR3 is CASSLAGHQTYEQYF. CDR3 DNA: TGTGCCAGCAGCTTAGCGGGACACCAGACCTACGAGCAGTACTTC.

The genes are TRBV28 and TRBJ1-1; D is unclear. The V and J ends lost 3 bases and 8 bases respectively, with 7 bases between them. The length of the CDR3 is 11 residues. Germline values: CDR1 MDHEN, CDR2 SYDVKM. Here the CDR3 DNA reads TGTGCCAGCAGTTTTATCGGGGAAGCTTTCTTT. It translates to CASSFIGEAFF.

The V call is TRBV19, the J call TRBJ2-1; 8 bases agree with TRBD2. This CDR3 comprises 17 residues. Germline CDR1 is LNHDA and CDR2 is SQIVND (reference sequence). After removal of 9 bases from V and 2 bases from J, the junction contained 15 bases not matched to a gene. The CDR3, as DNA: TGTGCCAGGCCTGGACTAGCCGGGGACTGGGCCTACAATGAGCAGTTCTTC. Its protein is CARPGLAGDWAYNEQFF.